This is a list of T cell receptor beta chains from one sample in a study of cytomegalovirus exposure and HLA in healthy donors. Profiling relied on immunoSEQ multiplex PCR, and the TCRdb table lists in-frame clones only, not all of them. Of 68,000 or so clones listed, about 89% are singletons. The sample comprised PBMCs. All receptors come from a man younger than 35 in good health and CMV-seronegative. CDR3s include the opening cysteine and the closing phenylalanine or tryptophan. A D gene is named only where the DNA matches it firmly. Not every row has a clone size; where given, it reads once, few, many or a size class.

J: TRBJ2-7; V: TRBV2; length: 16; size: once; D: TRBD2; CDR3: CASSEERAGEGYEQYF; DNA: TGTGCCAGCAGTGAAGAGAGAGCGGGAGAGGGCTACGAGCAGTACTTC
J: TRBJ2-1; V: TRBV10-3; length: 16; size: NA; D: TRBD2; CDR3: CAISAGTSGGNNEQFF; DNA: TGTGCCATCAGTGCCGGGACTAGCGGGGGGAACAATGAGCAGTTCTTC
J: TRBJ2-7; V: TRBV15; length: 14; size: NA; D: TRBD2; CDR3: CATSRGGTSYEQYF; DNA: TGTGCCACCAGCCGGGGGGGGACCTCCTACGAGCAGTACTTC
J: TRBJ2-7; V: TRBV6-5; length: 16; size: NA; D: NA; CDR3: CASSYLAGTYPHEQYF; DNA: TGTGCCAGCAGTTATTTAGCCGGGACATACCCCCACGAGCAGTACTTC
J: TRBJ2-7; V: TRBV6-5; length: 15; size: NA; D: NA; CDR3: CASSQQSGRNYEQYF; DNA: TGTGCCAGCAGTCAACAGAGTGGCAGGAACTACGAGCAGTACTTC
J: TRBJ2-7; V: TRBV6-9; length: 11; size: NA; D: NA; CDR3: CASPTPHEQYF; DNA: TGTGCCAGCCCTACTCCCCACGAGCAGTACTTC
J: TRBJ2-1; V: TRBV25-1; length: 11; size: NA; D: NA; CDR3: CASSKLIGQFF; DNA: TGTGCCAGCAGTAAACTCATTGGGCAGTTCTTC
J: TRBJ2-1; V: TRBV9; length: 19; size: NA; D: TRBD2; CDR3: CASSVNFRTSSSSYNEQFF; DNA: TGTGCCAGCAGCGTAAATTTTAGGACTAGTTCGAGCTCCTACAATGAGCAGTTCTTC
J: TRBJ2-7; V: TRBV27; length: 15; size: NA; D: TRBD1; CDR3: CASSLKDRGRYEQYF; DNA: TGTGCCAGCAGCCTGAAAGACAGGGGCAGGTACGAGCAGTACTTC
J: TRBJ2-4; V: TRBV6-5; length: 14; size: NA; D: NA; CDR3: CASNEIGGTGIQYF; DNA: TGTGCCAGCAATGAAATCGGAGGGACGGGCATTCAGTACTTC
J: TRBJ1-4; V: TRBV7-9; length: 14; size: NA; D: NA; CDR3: CASSFRQGEEKLFF; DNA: TGTGCCAGCAGCTTCAGGCAGGGTGAGGAAAAACTGTTTTTT
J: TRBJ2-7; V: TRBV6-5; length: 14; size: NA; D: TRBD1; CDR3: CASSYGQGFYEQYF; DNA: TGTGCCAGCAGTTACGGACAGGGGTTCTACGAGCAGTACTTC
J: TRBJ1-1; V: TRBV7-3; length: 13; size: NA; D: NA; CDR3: CASSSQLNTEAFF; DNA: TGTGCCAGCAGCTCACAGCTGAACACTGAAGCTTTCTTT
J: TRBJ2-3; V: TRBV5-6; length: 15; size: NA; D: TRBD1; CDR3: CASSPGQGGTDTQYF; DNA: TGTGCCAGCAGCCCAGGACAGGGGGGCACAGATACGCAGTATTTT
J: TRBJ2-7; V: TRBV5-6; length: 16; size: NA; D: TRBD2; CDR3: CASSPQPTSGPYEQYF; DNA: TGTGCCAGCAGCCCCCAGCCGACTAGCGGGCCCTACGAGCAGTACTTC
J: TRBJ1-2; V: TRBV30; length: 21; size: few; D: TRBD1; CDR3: CAWSSWGETGTGGKGYYGYTF; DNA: TGTGCCTGGAGCTCGTGGGGAGAGACCGGGACAGGGGGAAAAGGGTACTATGGCTACACCTTC
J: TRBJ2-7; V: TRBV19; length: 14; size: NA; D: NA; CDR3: CASSAGGRAYEQYF; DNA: TGTGCCAGTAGCGCAGGCGGCAGGGCTTACGAGCAGTACTTC
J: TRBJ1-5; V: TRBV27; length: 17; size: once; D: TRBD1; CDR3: CASRKLGQAVSNQPQHF; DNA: TGTGCCAGCAGGAAACTTGGACAGGCAGTTAGCAATCAGCCCCAGCATTTT
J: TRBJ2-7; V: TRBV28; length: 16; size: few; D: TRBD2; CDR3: CASRLSSGRNSYEQYF; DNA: TGTGCCAGCAGATTATCTAGCGGGAGGAACTCCTACGAGCAGTACTTC
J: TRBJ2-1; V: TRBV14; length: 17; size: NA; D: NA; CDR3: CASSQDSNRDLRNEQFF; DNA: TGTGCCAGCAGCCAAGATAGCAACAGGGATTTAAGAAATGAGCAGTTCTTC
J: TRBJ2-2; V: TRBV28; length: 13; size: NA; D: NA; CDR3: CASSLGYTGELFF; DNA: TGTGCCAGCAGCCTAGGATACACCGGGGAGCTGTTTTTT
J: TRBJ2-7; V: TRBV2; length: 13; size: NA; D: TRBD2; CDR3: CASSRLRREGLYF; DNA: TGTGCCAGCAGCCGCCTGAGACGGGAGGGCCTTTACTTC
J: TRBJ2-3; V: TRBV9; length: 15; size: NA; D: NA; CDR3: CASSVGSGQSDTQYF; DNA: TGTGCCAGCAGCGTAGGGTCAGGGCAATCAGATACGCAGTATTTT
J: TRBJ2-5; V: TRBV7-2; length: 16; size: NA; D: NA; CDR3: CASSKIRALGQETQYF; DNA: TGTGCCAGCAGCAAGATCAGGGCCTTGGGGCAAGAGACCCAGTACTTC
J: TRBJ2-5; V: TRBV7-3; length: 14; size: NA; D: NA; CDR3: CASTSAGSRGTQYF; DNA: TGTGCCAGCACCTCGGCGGGCAGCCGGGGGACCCAGTACTTC
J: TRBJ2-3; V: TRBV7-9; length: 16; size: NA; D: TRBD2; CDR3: CASSLATSGRLDTQYF; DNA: TGTGCCAGCAGCTTAGCGACTAGCGGGAGGCTGGATACGCAGTATTTT
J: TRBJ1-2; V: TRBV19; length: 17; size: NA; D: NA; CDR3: CASSNRGGGVPGYGYTF; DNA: TGTGCCAGTAGTAATAGAGGCGGGGGCGTACCCGGCTATGGCTACACCTTC
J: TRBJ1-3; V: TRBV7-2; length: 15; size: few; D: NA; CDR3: CASSLGTTPGNTIYF; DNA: TGTGCCAGCAGCCTAGGGACAACGCCGGGTAACACCATATATTTT
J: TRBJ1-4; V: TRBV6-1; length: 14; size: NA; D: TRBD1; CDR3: CASSSGGAGEKLFF; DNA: TGTGCCAGCAGTTCAGGGGGCGCGGGTGAAAAACTGTTTTTT
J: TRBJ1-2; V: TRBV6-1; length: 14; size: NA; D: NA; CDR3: CASSARGAADGYTF; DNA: TGTGCCAGCAGTGCTCGGGGGGCGGCGGATGGCTACACCTTC
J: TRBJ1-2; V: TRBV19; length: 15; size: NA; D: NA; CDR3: CASSKHLGQRDGYTF; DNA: TGTGCCAGTAGTAAACACCTGGGTCAACGGGATGGCTACACCTTC
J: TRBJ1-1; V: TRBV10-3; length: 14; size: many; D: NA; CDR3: CAISDGKKNTEAFF; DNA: TGTGCCATCAGTGATGGCAAGAAGAACACTGAAGCTTTCTTT
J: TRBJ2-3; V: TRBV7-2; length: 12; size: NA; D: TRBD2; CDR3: CASSATSGTQYF; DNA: TGTGCCAGCAGCGCAACTAGCGGTACGCAGTATTTT
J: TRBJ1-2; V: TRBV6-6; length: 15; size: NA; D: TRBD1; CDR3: CASSYSPGTGGGYTF; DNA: TGTGCCAGCAGTTACTCACCCGGGACAGGGGGGGGCTACACCTTC
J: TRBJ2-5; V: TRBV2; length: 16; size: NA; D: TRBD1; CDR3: CASSPSLGQAQETQYF; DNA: TGTGCCAGCAGCCCAAGCTTGGGACAGGCCCAAGAGACCCAGTACTTC
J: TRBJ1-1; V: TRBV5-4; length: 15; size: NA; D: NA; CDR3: CASSLALTVTTEAFF; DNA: TGTGCCAGCAGCTTGGCCCTCACGGTCACCACTGAAGCTTTCTTT
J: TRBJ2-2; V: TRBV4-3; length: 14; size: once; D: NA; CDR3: CASSTRQTTGELFF; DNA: TGCGCCAGCAGCACCCGACAGACCACCGGGGAGCTGTTTTTT
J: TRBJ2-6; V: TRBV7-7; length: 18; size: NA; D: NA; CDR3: CAAADRVVPQSRANVLTF; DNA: TGTGCAGCAGCTGACCGGGTAGTGCCACAAAGTCGGGCCAACGTCCTGACTTTC
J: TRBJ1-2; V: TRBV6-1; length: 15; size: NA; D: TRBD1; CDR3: CASTQQGAEGYGYTF; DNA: TGTGCCAGCACTCAGCAGGGGGCGGAGGGCTATGGCTACACCTTC
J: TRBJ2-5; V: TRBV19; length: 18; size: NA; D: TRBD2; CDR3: CASSPLFVSEREEETQYF; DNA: TGTGCCAGTAGTCCCCTTTTTGTGAGTGAGCGGGAGGAAGAGACCCAGTACTTC
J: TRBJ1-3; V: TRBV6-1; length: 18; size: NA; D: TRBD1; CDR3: CASRETSGTGGFGNTIYF; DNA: TGTGCCAGCAGAGAAACATCCGGGACAGGGGGCTTTGGAAACACCATATATTTT
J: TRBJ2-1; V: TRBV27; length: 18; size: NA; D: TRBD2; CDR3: CASSASGKLRPSYNEQFF; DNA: TGTGCCAGCAGTGCTAGCGGTAAACTACGACCCTCTTACAATGAGCAGTTCTTC
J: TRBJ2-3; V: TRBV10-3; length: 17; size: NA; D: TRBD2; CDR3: CAIGRDRTSGSGDTQYF; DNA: TGTGCCATCGGCCGGGACCGGACTAGCGGGAGTGGAGATACGCAGTATTTT
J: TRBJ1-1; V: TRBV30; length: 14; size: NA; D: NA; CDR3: CAYGKVTMNTEAFF; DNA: TGTGCCTACGGGAAGGTTACGATGAACACTGAAGCTTTCTTT
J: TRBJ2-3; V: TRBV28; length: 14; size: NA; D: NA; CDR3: CASILAPGTDTQYF; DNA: TGTGCCAGCATCCTAGCCCCCGGCACAGATACGCAGTATTTT
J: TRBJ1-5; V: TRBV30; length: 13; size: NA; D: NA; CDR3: CAWNRDTYQPQHF; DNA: TGTGCCTGGAACCGGGACACTTATCAGCCCCAGCATTTT
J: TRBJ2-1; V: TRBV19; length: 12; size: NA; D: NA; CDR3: CASSLRVTEQFF; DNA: TGTGCCAGTAGTTTGAGGGTTACTGAGCAGTTCTTC
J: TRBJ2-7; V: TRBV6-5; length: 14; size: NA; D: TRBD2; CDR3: CASSKPGLPYEQYF; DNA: TGTGCCAGCAGTAAACCGGGACTACCCTACGAGCAGTACTTC
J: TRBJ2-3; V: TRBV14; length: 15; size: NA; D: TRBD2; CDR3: CASSLLAGGRDTQYF; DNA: TGTGCCAGCAGCTTATTAGCGGGAGGGCGTGATACGCAGTATTTT
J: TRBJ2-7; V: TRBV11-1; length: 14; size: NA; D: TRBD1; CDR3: CASSWTTGAYEQYF; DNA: TGTGCCAGCAGCTGGACGACAGGGGCCTACGAGCAGTACTTC
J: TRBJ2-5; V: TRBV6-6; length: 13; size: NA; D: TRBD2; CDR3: CASSFSGRETQYF; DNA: TGTGCCAGCAGTTTTAGCGGGAGGGAGACCCAGTACTTC
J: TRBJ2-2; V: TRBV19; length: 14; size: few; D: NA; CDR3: CATRRAQDTGELFF; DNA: TGTGCCACCAGACGAGCCCAGGACACCGGGGAGCTGTTTTTT
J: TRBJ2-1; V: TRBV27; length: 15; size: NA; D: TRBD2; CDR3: CATRRRLAGDNEQFF; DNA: TGTGCCACCAGACGCCGACTAGCGGGAGACAATGAGCAGTTCTTC